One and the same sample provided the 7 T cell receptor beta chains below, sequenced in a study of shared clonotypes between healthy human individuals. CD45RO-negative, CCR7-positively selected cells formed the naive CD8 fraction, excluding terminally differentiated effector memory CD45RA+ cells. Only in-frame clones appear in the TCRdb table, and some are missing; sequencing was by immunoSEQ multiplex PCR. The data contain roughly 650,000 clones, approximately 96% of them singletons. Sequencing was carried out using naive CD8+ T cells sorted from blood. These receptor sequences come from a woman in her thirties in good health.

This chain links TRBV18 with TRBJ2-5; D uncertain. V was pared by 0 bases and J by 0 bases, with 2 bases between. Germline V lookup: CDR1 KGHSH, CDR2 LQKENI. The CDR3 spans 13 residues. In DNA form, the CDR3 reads TGTGCCAGCTCACCACCGTACCAAGAGACCCAGTACTTC. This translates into CASSPPYQETQYF.

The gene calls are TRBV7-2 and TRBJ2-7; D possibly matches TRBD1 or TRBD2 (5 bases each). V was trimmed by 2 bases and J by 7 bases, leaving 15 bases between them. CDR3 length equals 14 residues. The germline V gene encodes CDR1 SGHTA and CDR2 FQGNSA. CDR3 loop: CASSLTLPEGEQYF. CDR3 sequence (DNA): TGTGCCAGCAGCTTAACACTACCCGAGGGGGAGCAGTACTTC.

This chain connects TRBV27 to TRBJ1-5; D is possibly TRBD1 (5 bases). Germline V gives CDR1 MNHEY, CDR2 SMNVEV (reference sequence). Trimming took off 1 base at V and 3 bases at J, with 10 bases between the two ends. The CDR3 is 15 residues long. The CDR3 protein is CASSLWGNDNQPQHF. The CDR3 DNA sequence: TGTGCCAGCAGTTTATGGGGGAATGACAATCAGCCCCAGCATTTT.

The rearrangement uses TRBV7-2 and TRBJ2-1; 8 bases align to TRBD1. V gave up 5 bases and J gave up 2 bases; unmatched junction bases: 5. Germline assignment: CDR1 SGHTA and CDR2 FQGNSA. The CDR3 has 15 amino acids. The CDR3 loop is CASSPRTGPYNEQFF. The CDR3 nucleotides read TGTGCCAGCAGCCCCCGGACAGGGCCCTACAATGAGCAGTTCTTC.

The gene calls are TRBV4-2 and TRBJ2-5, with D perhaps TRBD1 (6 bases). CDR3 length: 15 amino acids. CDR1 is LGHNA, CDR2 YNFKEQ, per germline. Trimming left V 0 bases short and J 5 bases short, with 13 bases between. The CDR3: CASSQDRRQGETQYF. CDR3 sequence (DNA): TGTGCCAGCAGCCAAGATAGAAGGCAGGGGGAGACCCAGTACTTC.

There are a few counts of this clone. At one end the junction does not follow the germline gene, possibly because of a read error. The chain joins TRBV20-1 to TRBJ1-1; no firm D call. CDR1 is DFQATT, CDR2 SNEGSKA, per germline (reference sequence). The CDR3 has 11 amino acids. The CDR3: CSARFGIEGFF. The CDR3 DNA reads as TGCAGTGCTAGATTTGGTATCGAAGGTTTCTTT.

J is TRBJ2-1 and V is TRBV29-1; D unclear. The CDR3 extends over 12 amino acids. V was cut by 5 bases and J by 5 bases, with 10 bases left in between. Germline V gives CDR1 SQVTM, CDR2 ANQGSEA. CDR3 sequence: CSVSLVHNEQFF. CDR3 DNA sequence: TGCAGCGTTTCCTTAGTACACAATGAGCAGTTCTTC.